These 21 T cell receptor beta chains were all obtained from the same sample, sequenced in a study of T-cell memory formation after mild COVID-19. TCRdb used MiXCR to reprocess the 5' RACE reads, holding one entry per CDR3 protein. The table has over 500,000 distinct CDR3 sequences, roughly 17% seen once. Sequencing was carried out using PBMCs or a T cell subset sorted from them (not recorded which). These receptor sequences come from an adult woman who had mild COVID-19 (a few samples of this study predate the infection). Cell type and time point are not known.

This clonotype showed up just a few times. V gene TRBV6-5 combines with J gene TRBJ1-1, with D unclear. The V end lost 1 base, the J end lost 3 bases, and 6 bases lay between the germline ends. Per the germline V gene, CDR1 is MNHEY and CDR2 is SVGAGI. The CDR3 length is 13 residues. In nucleotides, the CDR3 is TGTGCCAGCAGTTACTTCAAGGACACTGAAGCTTTCTTT. As protein: CASSYFKDTEAFF.

This clonotype was observed a handful of times. The chain has TRBV20-1 and TRBJ2-1; 14 bases fit TRBD2. Trimming at V came to 5 bases and at J to 14 bases, leaving 8 bases not matched to a gene. CDR3 length: 13 amino acids. Germline-derived CDR1 and CDR2 are DFQATT and SNEGSKA (reference sequence). This CDR3 is CSAPLGLAGAEFF. CDR3 in DNA: TGCAGTGCTCCCTTGGGACTAGCGGGAGCTGAGTTCTTC.

The rearrangement links TRBV9 to TRBJ2-1; 15 bases map to TRBD2. Trimming took 4 bases from V and 8 from J; bases not matched to a gene: 10. This CDR3 has 17 amino acids. In germline, CDR1 is SGDLS, CDR2 YYNGEE. CDR3: CASSMTGTSGRNDEQFF. In nucleotides, the CDR3 is TGTGCCAGCAGCATGACCGGGACTAGCGGGAGGAACGATGAGCAGTTCTTC.

This clonotype was observed at least ten times. The CDR3 here is CASSFQRVGEKLFF. The CDR3 DNA reads as TGTGCCAGCAGCTTTCAGAGGGTTGGTGAAAAACTGTTTTTT. The genes are TRBV7-8 and TRBJ1-4; D is unresolved. V shed 3 bases and J shed 7 bases, with 12 bases lying between them. The CDR3 totals 14 residues. Germline assignment: CDR1 SGHVS and CDR2 FQNEAQ.

Only a few counts were recorded for this clonotype. V and J are TRBV9 and TRBJ2-4; the match to TRBD2 covers 7 bases. This CDR3 spans 15 amino acids. CDR1 is SGDLS, CDR2 YYNGEE, per germline. With V trimmed by 2 bases and J by 1 base, 3 bases remained unmatched. The CDR3 reads CASSVGGDAKNIQYF. The CDR3 DNA reads as TGTGCCAGCAGCGTTGGGGGGGACGCCAAAAACATTCAGTACTTC.

This chain links TRBV3-2 with TRBJ1-5; no DNA check was done on the table's D call, TRBD1. TRBV3-2 is recorded as a pseudogene. CDR3 length: 18 residues. The CDR3 spells CASSQETGGGYSNQPQHF. For the CDR3, the DNA is TGTGCCAGCAGCCAAGAAACAGGGGGCGGATATAGCAATCAGCCCCAGCATTTT.

This chain links TRBV27 with TRBJ2-1, with 7 positions matching TRBD1. V lost 6 bases, J lost 8 bases, and 10 bases stayed unmatched. This CDR3 is built from 14 residues. Germline V gene data show CDR1 as MNHEY and CDR2 as SMNVEV (reference sequence). The CDR3 region is CASRPGQKYYEQFF. CDR3 nucleotide sequence: TGTGCCAGCAGGCCGGGACAGAAGTACTATGAGCAGTTCTTC.

This chain joins TRBV20-1 and TRBJ1-3; D is ambiguous. The CDR3 extends over 13 amino acids. Germline V gene data show CDR1 as DFQATT and CDR2 as SNEGSKA (reference sequence). Trimming stripped 6 bases from V and 0 bases from J, with 9 bases between. The CDR3 is CSAKRSSGNTIYF. Written as DNA, the CDR3 is TGCAGTGCAAAACGGAGCTCTGGAAACACCATATATTTT.

This chain connects TRBV5-4 to TRBJ2-3, with D possibly being TRBD1 or TRBD2 (5 bases each). The germline gives CDR1 SGHNT, CDR2 YYREEE (reference sequence). V gave up 4 bases and J gave up 0 bases, with 15 bases separating them. This CDR3 comprises 16 residues. The chain's CDR3 is CASSPAQGASTDTQYF. The CDR3 DNA reads TGTGCCAGCAGCCCCGCCCAGGGAGCGAGCACAGATACGCAGTATTTT.

V is TRBV12-3 or TRBV12-4 and J is TRBJ1-1; D is uncertain. CDR3 length: 12 residues. Trimming took 6 bases from V and 5 from J, leaving 10 bases between them. The CDR3 nucleotides read TGTGCCAGCAGCCTAACACAAACTGAAGCTTTCTTT. It translates to CASSLTQTEAFF.

This clonotype was recorded a few times. V usage is TRBV4-1 and J usage is TRBJ1-1, with a possible D match to TRBD1 (5 bases). CDR3 length: 13 residues. Trimming stripped 4 bases from V and 7 bases from J, with 13 bases between. Germline lookup yields CDR1 MGHRA and CDR2 YSYEKL. DNA for the CDR3: TGCGCCAGCAGCCGACGTCAGGGAGGTGAAGCTTTCTTT. It is translated as CASSRRQGGEAFF.

This chain links TRBV2 with TRBJ1-5; 7 bases map to TRBD1. Germline V gene data show CDR1 as SNHLY and CDR2 as FYNNEI. The junction had 14 bases not matched to a gene; V was cut back by 8 bases and J by 1 base. The CDR3 consists of 17 residues. CDR3 nucleotides: TGTGCCAGCTCTGACAGGGTGGCTTTAAAGAGCAATCAGCCCCAGCATTTT. It is translated as CASSDRVALKSNQPQHF.

This clonotype was seen at least ten times. This chain connects TRBV24-1 to TRBJ2-3; no clear D. Germline lookup yields CDR1 KGHDR and CDR2 SFDVKD. Trimming took 9 bases from V and 2 from J, leaving 5 bases between them. The CDR3 consists of 11 residues. CDR3 in amino acids: CATANTDTQYF. CDR3 nucleotide sequence: TGTGCCACCGCCAACACAGATACGCAGTATTTT.

DNA of the CDR3: TGTGCCAGCAGTACGACAGGGGGCGTACAAGAGACCCAGTACTTC. Amino acids: CASSTTGGVQETQYF. The chain recombines TRBV7-3 with TRBJ2-5; 10 bases fit TRBD1. V gave up 6 bases and J gave up 2 bases; unmatched junction bases: 6. This CDR3 has 15 residues. The germline V gene has CDR1 SGHTA and CDR2 FQGTGA. Together with reference TRBV7-3 and TRBJ2-5, the CDR3 gives the full variable domain: GAGVSQTPSNKVTEKGKYVELRCDPISGHTALYWYRQSLGQGPEFLIYFQGTGAADDSGLPNDRFFAVRPEGSVSTLKIQRTERGDSAVYLCASSTTGGVQETQYFGPGTRLLVL.

This chain links TRBV11-3 with TRBJ2-4; 12 nucleotides align to TRBD1. The CDR3 extends over 17 amino acids. The germline V gene has CDR1 SGHNT and CDR2 YENEEA. J lost 6 bases, V lost 3 bases, and 9 bases had no gene match. The CDR3 DNA reads TGTGCCAGCAGCTTCTCCGGGACAGGGGGCCAGGGAAACATTCAGTACTTC. It is translated as CASSFSGTGGQGNIQYF.

The V call is TRBV12-3 or TRBV12-4, the J call TRBJ2-3; 11 bases map to TRBD2. The CDR3 totals 15 residues. Trimming removed 4 bases from V and 4 bases from J; junction bases left unmatched: 4. CDR3: CASSWTSGLPDTQYF. The CDR3 DNA sequence: TGTGCCAGCAGTTGGACTAGCGGGTTACCAGATACGCAGTATTTT.

This clonotype has a handful of counts. This chain connects TRBV19 to TRBJ2-1; TRBD1 is a possible D gene (6 bases). The CDR3 spans 15 residues. Germline CDR1 is LNHDA and CDR2 is SQIVND (reference sequence). V was pared by 9 bases and J by 2 bases, with 17 bases between. Here the CDR3 reads CASEEGRGPYNEQFF. The CDR3 DNA follows: TGTGCCAGCGAAGAGGGCAGGGGACCCTACAATGAGCAGTTCTTC.

The chain joins TRBV12-3 or TRBV12-4 to TRBJ1-1; perhaps TRBD1 as D (6 bases). V shed 5 bases and J shed 4 bases, with 17 bases lying between them. This CDR3 has 15 amino acids. Here the CDR3 DNA reads TGTGCCAGCAGTCGTCCAGGGGTGAGTAGCACTGAAGCTTTCTTT. Translation gives CASSRPGVSSTEAFF.

This clonotype turned up a few times. The chain joins TRBV29-1 to TRBJ2-1, with D perhaps matching TRBD2 (6 bases). This CDR3 spans 12 amino acids. Trimming took off 8 bases at V and 6 bases at J, with 14 bases between the two ends. Germline V gene lookup returns CDR1 SQVTM and CDR2 ANQGSEA. The CDR3 reads CSPEDYTNEQFF. CDR3 nucleotides: TGCAGCCCCGAGGACTACACCAATGAGCAGTTCTTC.

The rearrangement joins TRBV5-1 to TRBJ2-5; 11 nucleotides align to TRBD2. Per germline, CDR1 SGHRS and CDR2 YFSETQ. Losses at the gene ends were 4 bases for V and 1 base for J; bases not matched to a gene: 6. The CDR3 sequence is 16 residues long. The CDR3 protein is CASSPGLAGSQETQYF. The DNA for the CDR3 is TGCGCCAGCAGCCCAGGACTAGCGGGCTCCCAAGAGACCCAGTACTTC.

This chain uses TRBV12-5 with TRBJ2-7; 9 nucleotides agree with TRBD1. This CDR3 is 18 amino acids long. Trimming removed 3 bases from V and 4 bases from J; junction bases left unmatched: 16. CDR1 and CDR2 from the germline V gene are LGHNT and FRNRAP. The CDR3 here is CASGFRPLGQGPTYEQYF. CDR3 sequence (DNA): TGTGCTAGTGGTTTTCGCCCGTTAGGACAGGGGCCGACTTACGAGCAGTACTTC.